This is a list of T cell receptor beta chains from one sample in a study of T cells after yellow fever vaccination. TCRdb reanalysed the 5' RACE reads using MiXCR and keeps one entry per CDR3 protein. The table includes around 100,000 distinct CDR3 sequences, roughly 8.4% detected once. The starting material was CD8+ T cells sorted from PBMCs, obtained 45 days after the yellow fever booster vaccination. Receptor source: a man aged 25 to 40 who received the YFV17D yellow fever vaccine. The CDR3 runs from the conserved cysteine through the conserved F or W. The order of the fields is V gene, J gene, D gene, CDR3 length, clone size, CDR3 protein, CDR3 DNA. D genes are given only for firm matches. The size entry is marked missing in some rows and otherwise reads once, few, many or a size class.

V: TRBV24-1; J: TRBJ2-3; D: TRBD1; length: 16; size: many; CDR3: CASLGPVRGTTDTQYF; DNA: TGTGCCTCCCTTGGCCCGGTCAGGGGGACCACAGATACGCAGTATTTT
V: TRBV11-1; J: TRBJ2-5; D: -; length: 15; size: many; CDR3: CASSLAGWNQETQYF; DNA: TGTGCCAGCAGCTTAGCTGGCTGGAATCAAGAGACCCAGTACTTC
V: TRBV19; J: TRBJ2-7; D: -; length: 13; size: many; CDR3: CASRDGTFSEQYF; DNA: TGTGCCAGTAGAGACGGAACCTTCTCCGAGCAGTACTTC
V: TRBV5-6; J: TRBJ1-2; D: -; length: 13; size: many; CDR3: CASSSDGAYGYTF; DNA: TGTGCCAGCAGCTCAGACGGCGCCTATGGCTACACCTTC
V: TRBV19; J: TRBJ2-7; D: -; length: 13; size: -; CDR3: CASSIGQAYEQYF; DNA: TGTGCCAGTAGTATTGGGCAGGCCTACGAGCAGTACTTC
V: TRBV27; J: TRBJ2-1; D: -; length: 15; size: -; CDR3: CASVSYASSYNEQFF; DNA: TGTGCCAGCGTCTCATACGCGAGCTCCTACAATGAGCAGTTCTTC
V: TRBV12-3/TRBV12-4; J: TRBJ2-7; D: -; length: 14; size: few; CDR3: CASSTGGGPYEQYF; DNA: TGTGCCAGCAGTACAGGGGGGGGCCCCTACGAGCAGTACTTC
V: TRBV6-2/TRBV6-3; J: TRBJ2-1; D: TRBD1; length: 15; size: many; CDR3: CASSLTGGTYNEQFF; DNA: TGTGCCAGCAGTCTCACAGGGGGGACCTACAATGAGCAGTTCTTC
V: TRBV28; J: TRBJ2-1; D: -; length: 16; size: many; CDR3: CASSLTSAALSNEQFF; DNA: TGTGCCAGCAGTTTAACGTCAGCGGCTCTGAGCAATGAGCAGTTCTTC
V: TRBV4-1; J: TRBJ1-5; D: -; length: 15; size: many; CDR3: CASSQEPGEREPQHF; DNA: TGCGCCAGCAGCCAAGAGCCAGGGGAAAGGGAGCCCCAGCATTTT
V: TRBV11-3; J: TRBJ2-1; D: -; length: 15; size: many; CDR3: CASSLDSGYHNEQFF; DNA: TGTGCCAGCAGCTTAGATTCGGGCTACCACAATGAGCAGTTCTTC
V: TRBV5-1; J: TRBJ1-5; D: -; length: 13; size: many; CDR3: CASQSDSNQPQHF; DNA: TGCGCCAGCCAAAGTGATAGCAATCAGCCCCAGCATTTT
V: TRBV2; J: TRBJ2-3; D: -; length: 11; size: many; CDR3: CASRDADTQYF; DNA: TGTGCCAGCAGGGACGCAGATACGCAGTATTTT
V: TRBV4-3; J: TRBJ2-1; D: TRBD2; length: 14; size: few; CDR3: CASSQYSSGDEQFF; DNA: TGCGCCAGCAGCCAATATTCTAGCGGGGATGAGCAGTTCTTC
V: TRBV15; J: TRBJ2-3; D: -; length: 15; size: many; CDR3: CATSRVVSSTDTQYF; DNA: TGTGCCACCAGCAGGGTGGTGTCTAGCACAGATACGCAGTATTTT
V: TRBV10-3; J: TRBJ2-3; D: -; length: 11; size: many; CDR3: CAISVGDTQYF; DNA: TGTGCCATCAGCGTGGGAGATACGCAGTATTTT
V: TRBV5-6; J: TRBJ1-2; D: -; length: 11; size: many; CDR3: CASSLLDGYTF; DNA: TGTGCCAGCAGCTTGTTGGATGGCTACACCTTC
V: TRBV15; J: TRBJ1-4; D: -; length: 14; size: -; CDR3: CATSREGLGEKLFF; DNA: TGTGCCACCAGCAGAGAAGGATTAGGTGAAAAACTGTTTTTT
V: TRBV29-1; J: TRBJ2-1; D: TRBD2; length: 13; size: -; CDR3: CSVEEGLYNEQFF; DNA: TGCAGCGTTGAAGAGGGACTATACAATGAGCAGTTCTTC
V: TRBV7-9; J: TRBJ2-5; D: -; length: 12; size: many; CDR3: CASTERAGTQYF; DNA: TGTGCCAGCACGGAGCGGGCGGGGACCCAGTACTTC
V: TRBV29-1; J: TRBJ1-1; D: -; length: 12; size: -; CDR3: CSVGGGLPEAFF; DNA: TGCAGCGTTGGTGGAGGGCTCCCGGAAGCTTTCTTT
V: TRBV20-1; J: TRBJ2-5; D: TRBD2; length: 19; size: -; CDR3: CSASLPAVLAGDTGETQYF; DNA: TGCAGTGCTAGTCTCCCAGCGGTACTAGCGGGAGATACGGGAGAGACCCAGTACTTC
V: TRBV30; J: TRBJ2-1; D: -; length: 16; size: -; CDR3: CAWSPLRGSSYNEQFF; DNA: TGTGCCTGGAGTCCGCTTCGTGGGAGCTCCTACAATGAGCAGTTCTTC
V: TRBV7-8; J: TRBJ2-5; D: TRBD1; length: 17; size: many; CDR3: CASSSPSPTGFQETQYF; DNA: TGTGCCAGCAGCTCACCCAGCCCGACAGGGTTCCAAGAGACCCAGTACTTC
V: TRBV7-9; J: TRBJ2-2; D: -; length: 15; size: many; CDR3: CASSLPAVNTGELFF; DNA: TGTGCCAGCAGCTTACCTGCGGTCAACACCGGGGAGCTGTTTTTT
V: TRBV29-1; J: TRBJ2-5; D: -; length: 17; size: many; CDR3: CSVEDGSTGEEQETQYF; DNA: TGCAGCGTTGAAGACGGGTCTACGGGAGAGGAACAAGAGACCCAGTACTTC
V: TRBV7-9; J: TRBJ1-1; D: -; length: 12; size: -; CDR3: CASSSSPGLAFF; DNA: TGTGCCAGCAGCTCGTCCCCGGGGTTAGCTTTCTTT
V: TRBV27; J: TRBJ2-1; D: -; length: 14; size: many; CDR3: CASSLESGYNEQFF; DNA: TGTGCCAGCAGTTTAGAGAGCGGGTACAATGAGCAGTTCTTC
V: TRBV7-9; J: TRBJ2-1; D: TRBD2; length: 15; size: many; CDR3: CASSFSAGGTNEQFF; DNA: TGTGCCAGCAGCTTTTCGGCGGGGGGGACAAATGAGCAGTTCTTC
V: TRBV20-1; J: TRBJ2-1; D: TRBD2; length: 13; size: many; CDR3: CSLTSGAYNEQFF; DNA: TGCAGTCTGACTAGCGGGGCTTACAATGAGCAGTTCTTC
V: TRBV28; J: TRBJ2-2; D: TRBD1; length: 16; size: few; CDR3: CASSEYRDRNTGELFF; DNA: TGTGCCAGCAGCGAATACCGGGACAGAAACACCGGGGAGCTGTTTTTT
V: TRBV12-3/TRBV12-4; J: TRBJ2-4; D: TRBD1; length: 13; size: many; CDR3: CASSGTVGNIQYF; DNA: TGTGCCAGCAGTGGGACAGTGGGAAACATTCAGTACTTC
V: TRBV6-1; J: TRBJ2-2; D: TRBD2; length: 18; size: few; CDR3: CASSEPAGGPPNTGELFF; DNA: TGTGCCAGCAGTGAACCAGCGGGAGGGCCTCCGAACACCGGGGAGCTGTTTTTT
V: TRBV4-2; J: TRBJ2-3; D: -; length: 17; size: few; CDR3: CASSPLRGSTFTDTQYF; DNA: TGTGCCAGCAGCCCCCTACGGGGGTCCACCTTTACAGATACGCAGTATTTT